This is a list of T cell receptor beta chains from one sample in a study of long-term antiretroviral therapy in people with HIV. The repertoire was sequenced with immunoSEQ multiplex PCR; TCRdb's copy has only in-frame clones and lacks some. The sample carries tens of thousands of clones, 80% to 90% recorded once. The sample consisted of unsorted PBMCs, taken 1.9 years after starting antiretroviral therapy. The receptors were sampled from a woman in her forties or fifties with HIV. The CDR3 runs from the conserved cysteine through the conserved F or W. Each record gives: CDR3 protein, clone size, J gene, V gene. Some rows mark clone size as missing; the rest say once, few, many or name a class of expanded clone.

cdr3_aa: CASSVGGHTNTEAFF
clone_size: NA
j_call: TRBJ1-1
v_call: TRBV5-6

cdr3_aa: CASSHGTSGEWSTDTQYF
clone_size: NA
j_call: TRBJ2-3
v_call: TRBV13

cdr3_aa: CASSPYRTSVLIDEQFF
clone_size: once
j_call: TRBJ2-1
v_call: TRBV7-9

cdr3_aa: CASSFLRIRDRGVSSNQPQHF
clone_size: NA
j_call: TRBJ1-5
v_call: TRBV28

cdr3_aa: CASSEVLLAFF
clone_size: NA
j_call: TRBJ1-1
v_call: TRBV6-1

cdr3_aa: CASSTAGLAGVDETQYF
clone_size: NA
j_call: TRBJ2-5
v_call: TRBV13

cdr3_aa: CSVSKGLAGVFSYEQYF
clone_size: NA
j_call: TRBJ2-7
v_call: TRBV29-1

cdr3_aa: CAWRRDRGRSGANVLTF
clone_size: NA
j_call: TRBJ2-6
v_call: TRBV30

cdr3_aa: CASGGPAYEQYF
clone_size: few
j_call: TRBJ2-7
v_call: TRBV28

cdr3_aa: CASKSEGPGYTF
clone_size: NA
j_call: TRBJ1-2
v_call: TRBV2

cdr3_aa: CASSFLNPGDTEAFF
clone_size: NA
j_call: TRBJ1-1
v_call: TRBV5-1

cdr3_aa: CAWSVRGNEQFF
clone_size: NA
j_call: TRBJ2-1
v_call: TRBV30

cdr3_aa: CASSFGSGRGSGNTIYF
clone_size: NA
j_call: TRBJ1-3
v_call: TRBV7-2

cdr3_aa: CASSFESGGATTQYF
clone_size: NA
j_call: TRBJ2-5
v_call: TRBV7-6

cdr3_aa: CASSPWAGDEQYF
clone_size: NA
j_call: TRBJ2-7
v_call: TRBV14

cdr3_aa: CASSLGQGTNYGYTF
clone_size: NA
j_call: TRBJ1-2
v_call: TRBV5-4

cdr3_aa: CAGRLGEKLFF
clone_size: NA
j_call: TRBJ1-4
v_call: TRBV28

cdr3_aa: CASTWGGSNYGYTF
clone_size: NA
j_call: TRBJ1-2
v_call: TRBV19

cdr3_aa: CASSYDSGPMTEQYF
clone_size: NA
j_call: TRBJ2-7
v_call: TRBV6-5

cdr3_aa: CASSRSGGFGEKLFF
clone_size: NA
j_call: TRBJ1-4
v_call: TRBV4-1

cdr3_aa: CASSLPSSGGDTGELFF
clone_size: NA
j_call: TRBJ2-2
v_call: TRBV13

cdr3_aa: CASSAGLAGGRDTQYF
clone_size: NA
j_call: TRBJ2-3
v_call: TRBV5-1

cdr3_aa: CAWRTKSSYNEQFF
clone_size: NA
j_call: TRBJ2-1
v_call: TRBV30

cdr3_aa: CASIARGLVDTQYF
clone_size: once
j_call: TRBJ2-3
v_call: TRBV28

cdr3_aa: CASSLGYEQYF
clone_size: NA
j_call: TRBJ2-7
v_call: TRBV5-4

cdr3_aa: CASSYLLRSSYNEQFF
clone_size: NA
j_call: TRBJ2-1
v_call: TRBV2

cdr3_aa: CATSRESDRHYGYTF
clone_size: NA
j_call: TRBJ1-2
v_call: TRBV15

cdr3_aa: CASSWAGANVLTF
clone_size: once
j_call: TRBJ2-6
v_call: TRBV27

cdr3_aa: CAWSADGMGRFTDTQYF
clone_size: NA
j_call: TRBJ2-3
v_call: TRBV30

cdr3_aa: CASSLKTSGGADEQYF
clone_size: NA
j_call: TRBJ2-7
v_call: TRBV27

cdr3_aa: CASGHRGSSGTGSHEQYF
clone_size: NA
j_call: TRBJ2-7
v_call: TRBV28

cdr3_aa: CASSGTGTVNTEAFF
clone_size: NA
j_call: TRBJ1-1
v_call: TRBV9

cdr3_aa: CASSLEVQRGGPTDTQYF
clone_size: NA
j_call: TRBJ2-3
v_call: TRBV7-8

cdr3_aa: CASSEPGQGAHEQYF
clone_size: few
j_call: TRBJ2-7
v_call: TRBV6-1

cdr3_aa: CASRRPGQAYEQYF
clone_size: NA
j_call: TRBJ2-7
v_call: TRBV6-5

cdr3_aa: CASRQGYGNTIYF
clone_size: NA
j_call: TRBJ1-3
v_call: TRBV28

cdr3_aa: CASSSGAAGKKELFF
clone_size: NA
j_call: TRBJ2-2
v_call: TRBV6-5

cdr3_aa: CATSPNRECYF
clone_size: NA
j_call: TRBJ1-3
v_call: TRBV19

cdr3_aa: CASSPNGGGSYEQYF
clone_size: NA
j_call: TRBJ2-7
v_call: TRBV9

cdr3_aa: CASSNRGGDTQYF
clone_size: once
j_call: TRBJ2-3
v_call: TRBV7-2

cdr3_aa: CASSFTGEDTEAFF
clone_size: NA
j_call: TRBJ1-1
v_call: TRBV5-1

cdr3_aa: CASGKTGDNSPLHF
clone_size: NA
j_call: TRBJ1-6
v_call: TRBV27